Reported below is one T cell receptor beta chain. Its specificity is not known. The data derive from a study of T cells in Graves' hyperthyroidism and ophthalmopathy. On the study more broadly: Staff took peripheral blood when the initial diagnosis was made, before any treatment began. Points from the study as a whole: Blood also held most thyroid clonotypes expanded beyond 0.001.

Individuals with ophthalmopathy presented a Clinical Activity Score of at least 3, a NOSPECS grade of at least 4 and a duration under 3 months. The source material, RNA transcripts, was used to amplify TCR beta CDR3 regions. Primed by the HTBI set, a first-round RT-PCR was run on the TCR CDR3. TCRdb passed the multiplex PCR reads through MiXCR, listing each CDR3 protein once. The repertoire holds hundreds of thousands of distinct CDR3 sequences, just under 20% seen once, with approximately 48% in the top ten. This CDR3 spans 14 amino acids. In germline, CDR1 is SGHRS, CDR2 YFSETQ. Trimming removed 0 bases from V and 10 bases from J, with 16 bases in between.

The clonotype originates from a man aged 40-49 years with Graves' ophthalmopathy. Sample: blood. J is TRBJ1-2 and V is TRBV5-1, with D possibly being TRBD1 (6 bases). The CDR3 DNA follows: TGCGCCAGCAGCTTGGTAGGGGGGGCTATCGACTACACCTTC. Encoded protein: CASSLVGGAIDYTF.